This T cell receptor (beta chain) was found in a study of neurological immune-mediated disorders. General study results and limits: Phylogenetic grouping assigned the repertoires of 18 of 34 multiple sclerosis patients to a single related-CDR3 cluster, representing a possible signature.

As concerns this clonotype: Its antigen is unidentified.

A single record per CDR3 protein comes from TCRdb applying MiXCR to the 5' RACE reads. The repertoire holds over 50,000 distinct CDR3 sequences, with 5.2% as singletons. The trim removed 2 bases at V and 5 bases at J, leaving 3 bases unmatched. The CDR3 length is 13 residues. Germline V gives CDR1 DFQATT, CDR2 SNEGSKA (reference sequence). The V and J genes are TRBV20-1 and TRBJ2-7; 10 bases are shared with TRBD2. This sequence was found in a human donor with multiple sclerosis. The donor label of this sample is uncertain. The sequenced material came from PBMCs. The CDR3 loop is CSARRLAGDEQYF. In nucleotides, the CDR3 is TGCAGTGCTAGACGGCTAGCGGGAGACGAGCAGTACTTC.